The entry below describes one TCR beta chain. Its recognized antigen is unknown. No base qualities exist here, and no much larger clone lies one base off it. These data are taken from a study of cytomegalovirus exposure and HLA in healthy donors (dated by TCRdb to the late 2010s). At the level of the whole study: The roughly 670 repertoires of the first cohort and the roughly 120 validation repertoires were produced on the same platform, according to a later analysis. Besides the first cohort of around 700 subjects, a separate validation cohort made up of over a hundred different subjects was used. To predict cytomegalovirus infection status, the study brought together high-throughput TCR immunosequencing, statistical association of individual TCRs with disease status, and machine learning. The study aimed to test whether signatures of past pathogen exposure could be identified by cataloging public T cell receptors. Broader findings and caveats from the paper: While some public TCRs were present in many individuals, most TCR sequences turned up only very rarely across donors. A later analysis lacked HLA typing for the validation cohort, so it scored co-occurrence in that cohort across all 110 or so repertoires. The classifier was reported to diagnose cytomegalovirus status with high specificity and sensitivity in both the original cohort and the validation cohort. It was suggested by the authors that the approach could potentially be generalized to other disease states and immunological phenotypes. In vitro tests confirmed that three of the cytomegalovirus-associated TCR beta chains recognize cytomegalovirus antigens. The study listed 150 to 200 TCR beta chains as associated with cytomegalovirus. In a later analysis, TCRs clustered in the first cohort were found to also tend to co-occur in the 120 or so validation repertoires, with about 93% of cluster scores above 0.

The library was obtained by the immunoSEQ multiplex PCR assay. The original pipeline was this. A statistical classification framework was built for diagnosing cytomegalovirus status from the catalog of TCR beta chain sequences. Not all clones reach the TCRdb copy of this immuneACCESS table, which keeps in-frame sequences only. Checked studies attribute under half of the gap to unresolved V genes and leave the rest unexplained. V, J and clone size were drawn from that table, and D and trimming were deduced from the DNA. In all, the sample holds some 110,000 clones, and approximately 86% of those were seen once. The ten largest clones capture 4% of the sample. The CDR3 runs 16 amino acids, cysteine and phenylalanine included. The CDR3 DNA has 48 bases and is translated from base 1. From a lookup of the germline V gene, CDR1 and CDR2 are SGHVS and FQNEAQ. Trimming removed 0 bases from V and 4 bases from J, leaving 15 bases between the germline ends.

The donors were included in the validation cohort of 90 to 150 subjects, a group kept apart from the approximately 690-subject first cohort. This TCR was sampled from a woman aged 18-29 years in good health and CMV-seropositive. The chain was built from TRBV7-8 and TRBJ1-2; TRBD1 is perhaps the D gene, given 6 matching bases. Sequences were obtained from PBMCs. The CDR3 here reads CASSLAGQFSLYGYTF. In nucleotides, the sequence is TGTGCCAGCAGCTTAGCCGGACAGTTTTCGCTCTATGGCTACACCTTC. Beyond the CDR3, the reference TRBV7-8 and TRBJ1-2 genes provide the residues; the full variable domain reads: GAGVSQSPRYKVAKRGQDVALRCDPISGHVSLFWYQQALGQGPEFLTYFQNEAQLDKSGLPSDRFFAERPEGSVSTLKIQRTQQEDSAVYLCASSLAGQFSLYGYTFGSGTRLTVV.